This entry lists 8 T cell receptor beta chains sequenced from one sample in a study of cytomegalovirus exposure and HLA in healthy donors. PCR was performed using 60 Vbeta and 13 Jbeta primers. TCRdb's copy holds only in-frame clones and misses some; the assay was immunoSEQ multiplex PCR. The sample has some 120,000 clones; about 69% are singletons. Input material: PBMCs. These receptors were collected from a woman aged 18-29 years in good health and CMV-seronegative.

The chain joins TRBV5-1 to TRBJ1-2, with D possibly being TRBD1 (6 bases). The CDR3 consists of 15 residues. The germline V and J ends were trimmed by 1 base and 4 bases, with 14 bases remaining between them. Per the germline V gene, CDR1 is SGHRS and CDR2 is YFSETQ. The CDR3 coding sequence is TGCGCCAGCAGCTTGAGTAGGGGGTCCGGCTATGGCTACACCTTC. Translating it yields CASSLSRGSGYGYTF.

V usage is TRBV25-1 and J usage is TRBJ1-1; TRBD1 matches at 7 bases. V dropped 3 bases and J dropped 6; count of bases not matched to a gene: 7. The CDR3 runs 14 residues. CDR1 MGHDK and CDR2 SYGVNS come from the germline V gene. The CDR3 bases are TGTGCCAGCAGTGATTACAGGGGAAATCCTGAAGCTTTCTTT. As protein: CASSDYRGNPEAFF. Based on the CDR3 plus reference TRBV25-1 and TRBJ1-1, the full variable domain is EADIYQTPRYLVIGTGKKITLECSQTMGHDKMYWYQQDPGMELHLIHYSYGVNSTEKGDLSSESTVSRIRTEHFPLTLESARPSHTSQYLCASSDYRGNPEAFFGQGTRLTVV.

The V and J genes are TRBV19 and TRBJ1-5; weak D call: TRBD1 (6 bases). Germline CDR1 reads LNHDA; CDR2 reads SQIVND (reference sequence). Between the trimmed V and J ends, which lost 7 bases and 1 base, there was a span of 20 bases. CDR3 length equals 17 residues. The CDR3 DNA sequence: TGTGCCAGTACTCCAAATTCCGGGACACCAAGCAATCAGCCCCAGCATTTT. Translated, it gives CASTPNSGTPSNQPQHF.

This chain uses TRBV10-3 with TRBJ2-5; TRBD2 agrees at 8 bases. CDR1 ENHRY and CDR2 SYGVKD come from the germline V gene. V lost 5 bases and J lost 4; bases outside the gene matches: 9. CDR3 length: 15 residues. CDR3 in amino acids: CAISFLGGGIETQYF. As DNA, the CDR3 is TGTGCCATCAGTTTCCTTGGCGGGGGGATAGAGACCCAGTACTTC.

The chain couples TRBV5-4 to TRBJ2-3, with 7 bases fitting TRBD2. The CDR3 covers 17 residues. Trimming took 0 bases from V and 4 from J; bases not matched to a gene: 11. The germline CDR1 and CDR2 sequences are SGHNT and YYREEE (reference sequence). CDR3 bases: TGTGCCAGCAGCTTGGGGACTAGGGTGCGCGGTCCAGATACGCAGTATTTT. Translation: CASSLGTRVRGPDTQYF.

This sequence joins TRBV2 and TRBJ2-1; D is undetermined. There are 15 residues in the CDR3. Looked up from germline, CDR1 is SNHLY and CDR2 is FYNNEI. V was clipped by 8 bases and J by 3 bases, with 17 bases between them. The CDR3 protein is CASDSPIDIYNEQFF. The CDR3 DNA reads as TGTGCCAGCGATTCCCCCATAGACATCTACAATGAGCAGTTCTTC.

The chain links TRBV7-8 to TRBJ1-6, with D perhaps matching TRBD1 (6 bases). The length of the CDR3 is 19 residues. V lost 3 bases to trimming and J lost 2 bases, with 20 bases between them. The germline gives CDR1 SGHVS, CDR2 FQNEAQ. CDR3 protein: CASSLGEGGKVAYNSPLHF. DNA of the CDR3: TGTGCCAGCAGCTTGGGTGAAGGGGGAAAGGTGGCCTATAATTCACCCCTCCACTTT.

V is TRBV10-1 and J is TRBJ2-5; 7 bases are a match to TRBD2. Trimming took 2 bases from V and 9 from J; bases not matched to a gene: 18. The CDR3 has 17 amino acids. Looked up from germline, CDR1 is WNHNN and CDR2 is SYGVQD (reference sequence). The CDR3 sequence: CASSEGGLERGTVAQYF. In DNA form, the CDR3 reads TGCGCCAGCAGTGAGGGGGGGTTGGAGCGGGGCACGGTGGCCCAGTACTTC.